The subject of this entry is one T cell receptor beta chain. The V end lost 5 bases, the J end lost 2 bases, and 21 bases lay between the germline ends. There are 18 residues in the CDR3. Germline V gene sequence: CDR1 MNHEY, CDR2 SMNVEV (reference sequence). This entry belongs to a study of shared clonotypes between healthy human individuals. Amplification in unsorted PBMC replicate PCRs started from roughly 330 ng DNA, which equals about 33,000 T cell genomes. Ten immunoSEQ deep assay plates served to sequence unsorted PBMC DNA. The method was immunoSEQ multiplex PCR; TCRdb's version includes in-frame clones alone and lacks a portion of them. This table holds 400,000 to 600,000 clones, 75% to 85% found once.

V is TRBV27 and J is TRBJ2-2; D unclear. This clonotype was sampled from a woman aged 40-49 years in good health. Some clones in this sample may be carry-over from other donors' samples. Sequencing input: PBMCs. The CDR3 DNA reads TGTGCCAGCAGTAGCTCGTCTGGGGATCCTGTTAACACCGGGGAGCTGTTTTTT. Translated, it gives CASSSSSGDPVNTGELFF.